The next 32 T cell receptor beta chains were all read from a single sample in a study of blood T cell repertoires in COVID-19. TCRdb keeps only in-frame clones here, not all; method: immunoSEQ multiplex PCR. The sample consists of roughly 250,000 clones, roughly 90% of them appearing once. Sequencing was done on a sample of peripheral blood. The receptors derive from a man in his 60s who had recovered from COVID-19.

The chain combines TRBV7-9 with TRBJ2-7, with 7 bases fitting TRBD2. The length of the CDR3 is 13 residues. J lost 4 bases, V lost 7 bases, and 7 bases had no gene match. The germline gives CDR1 SEHNR, CDR2 FQNEAQ (reference sequence). Written as DNA, the CDR3 is TGTGCCAGCATCCTCGTGGGGGGGTACGAGCAGTACTTC. Its translation is CASILVGGYEQYF.

The chain combines TRBV19 with TRBJ2-4; TRBD2 matches at 13 bases. Germline CDR1 is LNHDA and CDR2 is SQIVND (reference sequence). The CDR3 runs to 19 residues. The V segment lost 5 bases and the J segment 0 bases; nucleotides outside the gene matches: 10. The CDR3 sequence: CASSGRTSGGGRAKNIQYF. CDR3 bases: TGTGCCAGTAGTGGACGGACTAGCGGGGGAGGGAGAGCCAAAAACATTCAGTACTTC.

The V call is TRBV5-8, the J call TRBJ2-5; perhaps TRBD1 as D (5 bases). Germline lookup yields CDR1 SGHTS and CDR2 YDEGEE. This CDR3 spans 15 amino acids. Trimming took off 0 bases at V and 3 bases at J, with 12 bases between the two ends. CDR3 protein: CASSLGSQGKETQYF. CDR3 nucleotide sequence: TGTGCCAGCAGCTTGGGGTCTCAGGGTAAAGAGACCCAGTACTTC.

The chain uses TRBV4-1 and TRBJ1-1; the match to TRBD1 covers 7 bases. CDR1 and CDR2 from the germline V gene are MGHRA and YSYEKL. This CDR3 has 11 amino acids. V shed 2 bases, J shed 11 bases, and the junction held 2 bases outside the gene matches. CDR3 sequence (DNA): TGCGCCAGCAGCCAAACAGGGGTCGCTTTCTTT. Its protein product is CASSQTGVAFF.

The chain recombines TRBV2 with TRBJ1-1; TRBD1 matches at 7 bases. The germline CDR1 and CDR2 sequences are SNHLY and FYNNEI. The CDR3 is 11 residues long. V gave up 7 bases and J gave up 11 bases; unmatched junction bases: 7. CDR3 residues: CASNDRVGAFF. The DNA for the CDR3 is TGTGCCAGCAATGACAGGGTTGGGGCTTTCTTT.

The chain recombines TRBV6-5 with TRBJ2-2, with D hard to call. CDR3 length: 14 residues. The germline V gene has CDR1 MNHEY and CDR2 SVGAGI. The V gene lost 6 bases and the J gene lost 5 bases, with 13 bases spanning the gap. The CDR3 DNA reads TGTGCCAGCAGCGACAATCTATGGACCGGGGAGCTGTTTTTT. Protein: CASSDNLWTGELFF.

This chain links TRBV3-1 (or the pseudogene TRBV3-2) with TRBJ1-5, with 8 bases that match TRBD1. Trimming took 1 base from V and 3 from J; bases not matched to a gene: 5. This CDR3 is built from 16 residues. Germline V gene lookup returns CDR1 LGHDT and CDR2 YNNKEL (reference sequence). The CDR3 bases are TGTGCCAGCAGCCAAGTTGCAGGGGGCGTCAATCAGCCCCAGCATTTT. This translates into CASSQVAGGVNQPQHF.

The V gene is TRBV6-2 or TRBV6-3, the J gene TRBJ1-1, with TRBD1 identical over 8 bases. Trimming cost V 5 bases and J 5 bases; bases outside gene matches: 4. CDR1 MNHEY and CDR2 SVGEGT come from the germline V gene. The CDR3 runs 13 residues. CDR3: CASSDRGPTEAFF. The CDR3 DNA reads TGTGCCAGCAGTGACAGGGGTCCAACTGAAGCTTTCTTT.

The rearrangement links TRBV6-5 to TRBJ1-4; a weak D match, TRBD1 (6 bases). This CDR3 region has 15 residues. Per germline, CDR1 MNHEY and CDR2 SVGAGI. Trimming cost V 7 bases and J 2 bases, with 14 bases left between them. The CDR3 DNA sequence: TGTGCCAGCAAACTCCAGGGGCTTACTAATGAAAAACTGTTTTTT. Translating it yields CASKLQGLTNEKLFF.

This chain uses TRBV11-2 with TRBJ2-7; D gene ambiguous. Trimming pared 0 bases from V and 3 bases from J, leaving 6 bases between. The CDR3 spans 13 residues. The germline V gene has CDR1 SGHAT and CDR2 FQNNGV. The CDR3 loop is CASSLDRNYEQYV. The CDR3 DNA reads as TGTGCCAGCAGCTTAGACAGGAACTACGAGCAGTACGTC.

V gene TRBV18 combines with J gene TRBJ1-3; D gene uncertain. Trimming cost V 2 bases and J 2 bases, with 13 bases left between them. CDR1 is KGHSH and CDR2 is LQKENI in the germline V gene. The length of the CDR3 is 16 residues. In DNA form, the CDR3 reads TGTGCCAGCTCACCAAGCCCGGCGGGCACTGGAAACACCATATATTTT. Translated, it gives CASSPSPAGTGNTIYF.

In its sample, this clone was seen once. The genes are TRBV27 and TRBJ1-1; D unresolved. Trimming removed 2 bases from V and 3 bases from J, with 13 bases in between. This CDR3 region has 15 residues. Germline V gene lookup returns CDR1 MNHEY and CDR2 SMNVEV (reference sequence). The CDR3 DNA is TGTGCCAGCAGTTTAAGCGGCGTAGGAGACACTGAAGCTTTCTTT. This gives the protein CASSLSGVGDTEAFF.

This clone appeared a single time. This chain joins TRBV24-1 and TRBJ2-3, with 11 bases fitting TRBD2. This CDR3 has 15 amino acids. Germline V CDR1 and CDR2: KGHDR, SFDVKD. Unmatched junction bases numbered 9, after V lost 9 bases and J lost 5 bases. The chain's CDR3 is CATSGTSGFGDTQYF. DNA of the CDR3: TGTGCCACCTCCGGGACTAGCGGTTTTGGAGATACGCAGTATTTT.

The genes are TRBV10-3 and TRBJ2-4; possibly TRBD1 for D (6 bases). CDR3 length: 16 amino acids. Trimming cost V 6 bases and J 1 base, with 16 bases left between them. The germline gives CDR1 ENHRY, CDR2 SYGVKD. CDR3 DNA: TGTGCCATCAGCCACACAGGGAATTTGGCCAAAAACATTCAGTACTTC. Protein product: CAISHTGNLAKNIQYF.

This clone came up a few times. The CDR3 nucleotides are TGTGCCAGCAGCTTAGTAGGGCAGGGAGAAGCTTTCTTT. Its translation is CASSLVGQGEAFF. V is TRBV11-2 and J is TRBJ1-1; possible D gene TRBD1, 5 bases. V was cut by 1 base and J by 8 bases, with 11 bases left in between. In germline, CDR1 is SGHAT, CDR2 FQNNGV. The CDR3 length is 13 residues.

This clone was seen a handful of times. The chain uses TRBV10-1 and TRBJ1-5; D possibly corresponds to TRBD1 (5 bases). Germline CDR1 WNHNN, CDR2 SYGVQD (reference sequence). The CDR3 contains 13 residues. V lost 6 bases and J lost 4, with 10 bases in between. The CDR3 region is CASRGLGNQPQHF. The CDR3 DNA reads TGCGCCAGCAGGGGACTTGGGAATCAGCCCCAGCATTTT.

The chain couples TRBV5-4 to TRBJ1-2; D call uncertain. V was cut by 3 bases and J by 3 bases, with 9 bases left in between. The germline CDR1 and CDR2 sequences are SGHNT and YYREEE (reference sequence). The CDR3 is 13 amino acids. Written as DNA, the CDR3 is TGTGCCAGCAGCTCAGGAGGGTACTATGGCTACACCTTC. It is translated as CASSSGGYYGYTF.

This rearrangement joins TRBV5-8 to TRBJ1-1; D is perhaps TRBD1 (5 bases). This CDR3 has 14 residues. Germline V gene lookup returns CDR1 SGHTS and CDR2 YDEGEE. V lost 4 bases, J lost 0 bases, and 10 bases lay in between. The CDR3, as DNA: TGTGCCAGCAGCACAGGCCACGTGAACACTGAAGCTTTCTTT. It yields the protein CASSTGHVNTEAFF.

The V call is TRBV6-5, the J call TRBJ2-1, with 12 positions matching TRBD2. The length of the CDR3 is 14 residues. Trimming removed 6 bases from V and 4 bases from J; junction bases left unmatched: 1. Germline V lookup: CDR1 MNHEY, CDR2 SVGAGI. The CDR3 region has the DNA TGTGCCAGCAGCGGGACTAGCGGGTACAATGAGCAGTTCTTC. This codes for CASSGTSGYNEQFF.

The chain links TRBV27 to TRBJ1-5; TRBD1 matches at 8 bases. CDR3 length: 15 amino acids. The V and J ends lost 5 bases and 0 bases, in that order; junction bases with no gene match: 3. CDR1 is MNHEY and CDR2 is SMNVEV in the germline V gene (reference sequence). The chain's CDR3 is CASSRTGRSNQPQHF. The CDR3 nucleotides read TGTGCCAGCAGTCGGACAGGGCGTAGCAATCAGCCCCAGCATTTT.

The chain couples TRBV1 to TRBJ1-1; the D call TRBD1 from the table was never checked on the DNA. TRBV1 is annotated as a pseudogene. The CDR3 runs to 15 residues. CDR3 coding DNA: TGCACCAGCAGCCGACCTGGACAGGGTTTTTCTGAAGCTTTCTTT. This codes for CTSSRPGQGFSEAFF.

The chain couples TRBV3-1 (or the pseudogene TRBV3-2) to TRBJ2-3; 12 positions agree with TRBD1. CDR1 and CDR2 from the germline V gene are LGHDT and YNNKEL (reference sequence). With V trimmed by 0 bases and J by 0 bases, 7 bases remained unmatched. CDR3 length: 19 amino acids. CDR3 nucleotides: TGTGCCAGCAGCCAAGAAGTGGGACAGGGGGCTTGGAGCACAGATACGCAGTATTTT. Amino acid sequence: CASSQEVGQGAWSTDTQYF.

CDR3 sequence reads: CASSWARGGGRWEQYV. CDR3 nucleotide sequence: TGTGCCAGCAGTTGGGCCCGGGGAGGGGGTAGGTGGGAGCAGTACGTC. The genes are TRBV28 and TRBJ2-7; D perhaps matches TRBD2 (7 bases). CDR3 length: 16 residues. CDR1 is MDHEN and CDR2 is SYDVKM in the germline V gene. Between the trimmed V and J ends, which lost 4 bases and 7 bases, there was a span of 23 bases.

The chain couples TRBV10-1 to TRBJ1-5, with D perhaps TRBD1 (5 bases). V lost 4 bases and J lost 5, with 9 bases in between. In germline, CDR1 is WNHNN, CDR2 SYGVQD (reference sequence). CDR3 size: 13 residues. CDR3 sequence reads: CASSGEGDQPQHF. The CDR3 coding sequence is TGCGCCAGCAGTGGCGAAGGGGATCAGCCCCAGCATTTT.

The chain uses TRBV18 and TRBJ2-1, with 9 bases aligning to TRBD2. J lost 0 bases, V lost 5 bases, and 8 bases had no gene match. The CDR3 is made up of 17 amino acids. Germline V gene data show CDR1 as KGHSH and CDR2 as LQKENI. The CDR3 sequence is CASSERSGGPSYNEQFF. CDR3 nucleotide sequence: TGTGCCAGCTCAGAAAGGAGCGGGGGGCCCTCCTACAATGAGCAGTTCTTC.

This CDR3 is CASSLVGRRNTGELFF. The CDR3 bases are TGCGCCAGCAGCTTGGTGGGGCGAAGGAACACCGGGGAGCTGTTTTTT. The chain carries TRBV5-1 and TRBJ2-2, with D perhaps matching TRBD1 (5 bases). The germline gives CDR1 SGHRS, CDR2 YFSETQ. V lost 0 bases and J 1 base, leaving 10 bases between the germline ends. The CDR3 has 16 amino acids.

This clone showed up just a few times. This chain connects TRBV9 to TRBJ2-5; TRBD2 is a possible D gene (6 bases). V gave up 3 bases and J gave up 2 bases, with 17 bases separating them. CDR3 length: 16 amino acids. Per the germline V gene, CDR1 is SGDLS and CDR2 is YYNGEE. The CDR3 nucleotides read TGTGCCAGCAGCGCTTTAGGAGGGGCTGGTCAAGAGACCCAGTACTTC. Amino acid sequence: CASSALGGAGQETQYF.

The chain's CDR3 is CASGWTVNSPLHF. In DNA form, the CDR3 reads TGTGCCAGCGGTTGGACAGTCAATTCACCCCTCCACTTT. The chain recombines TRBV6-2 or TRBV6-3 with TRBJ1-6; TRBD1 is a possible D gene (6 bases). With 8 bases removed from V and 7 bases from J, the gap between germline ends came to 12 bases. CDR3 length equals 13 residues. Germline CDR1 is MNHEY and CDR2 is SVGEGT.

This clone was counted between two and nine times. This rearrangement joins TRBV7-2 to TRBJ2-7, with 13 positions matching TRBD2. V was clipped by 4 bases and J by 4 bases; unmatched bases: 4. This CDR3 is 15 amino acids long. CDR1 SGHTA and CDR2 FQGNSA come from the germline V gene. CDR3 DNA sequence: TGTGCCAGCAGCTGGACTAGCGGGGGATGGTACGAGCAGTACGTC. Translated: CASSWTSGGWYEQYV.

The rearrangement links TRBV4-2 to TRBJ2-3, with D uncertain. Per germline, CDR1 LGHNA and CDR2 YNFKEQ. This CDR3 contains 15 residues. Trimming pared 5 bases from V and 5 bases from J, leaving 17 bases between. The CDR3 nucleotides are TGTGCCAGCAGCGACTTGAGTGGGTGGCAAGATACGCAGTATTTT. Residues: CASSDLSGWQDTQYF.

J is TRBJ2-1 and V is TRBV19, with 8 bases identical to TRBD1. With V trimmed by 10 bases and J by 4 bases, 12 bases remained unmatched. In germline, CDR1 is LNHDA, CDR2 SQIVND (reference sequence). The CDR3 runs to 15 residues. CDR3 sequence: CATKRGTGNYNEQFF. The CDR3 DNA reads as TGTGCCACCAAGCGTGGGACAGGAAATTACAATGAGCAGTTCTTC.

This chain joins TRBV12-5 and TRBJ2-5, with TRBD2 as a possible D gene (5 bases). The CDR3 totals 12 residues. V lost 5 bases, J lost 5 bases, and 9 bases lay in between. Germline CDR1 LGHNT, CDR2 FRNRAP. The DNA for the CDR3 is TGTGCTAGTGGTCAATGGGAGGAGACCCAGTACTTC. This translates into CASGQWEETQYF.